Listed here are 16 T cell receptor beta chains from one sample, sequenced in a study of T-cell memory formation after mild COVID-19. One entry per CDR3 protein results from TCRdb running MiXCR on the 5' RACE reads. This table has about 340,000 distinct CDR3 sequences, about a sixth appearing once. The sequenced sample was PBMCs or a T cell subset sorted from them (not recorded which). These receptors came from a man between 18 and 35 years old who had mild COVID-19 (a few samples of this study predate the infection). Cell type and time point are not known.

Only a few counts were recorded for this clonotype. The V call is TRBV5-1, the J call TRBJ2-7; D is undetermined. The V end lost 3 bases, the J end lost 6 bases, and 7 bases lay between the germline ends. This CDR3 comprises 11 residues. Germline V CDR1 and CDR2: SGHRS, YFSETQ. This chain's CDR3 is CASSSRGEQYF. Here the CDR3 DNA reads TGCGCCAGCAGCTCGAGAGGCGAGCAGTACTTC.

Only a few counts were recorded for this clonotype. This chain links TRBV6-6 with TRBJ2-1; 8 bases line up with TRBD2. V gave up 2 bases and J gave up 5 bases; unmatched junction bases: 11. Germline CDR1 and CDR2: MNHNY and SVGAGI (reference sequence). This CDR3 is built from 17 residues. CDR3 residues: CASSYLSPGGPNNEQFF. The CDR3 coding sequence is TGTGCCAGCAGTTACCTATCCCCGGGGGGGCCGAACAATGAGCAGTTCTTC.

This clonotype was seen a few times. J is TRBJ2-7 and V is TRBV6-5; D gene unclear. The V gene lost 2 bases and the J gene lost 0 bases, with 14 bases spanning the gap. CDR1 is MNHEY and CDR2 is SVGAGI in the germline V gene. The CDR3 has 16 amino acids. In DNA, the CDR3 is TGTGCCAGCAGTTACGGCGTCTCCTTCCTCTCCTACGAGCAGTACTTC. Translating gives CASSYGVSFLSYEQYF.

The J gene is TRBJ1-2, the V gene TRBV12-3 or TRBV12-4; possibly TRBD1 for D (5 bases). V was clipped by 10 bases and J by 3 bases, with 15 bases between them. This CDR3 comprises 13 residues. CDR3 nucleotides: TGTGCCACCCATCACGACAGCCACTATGGCTACACCTTC. Translation: CATHHDSHYGYTF.

This clonotype has just a few counts. The chain couples TRBV27 to TRBJ2-5; 9 nucleotides agree with TRBD2. Germline values: CDR1 MNHEY, CDR2 SMNVEV (reference sequence). This CDR3 region has 16 residues. V trimming: 4 bases; J trimming: 0 bases; junction bases outside the gene matches: 6. CDR3 region: CASSSVSGGNQETQYF. The CDR3 nucleotides read TGTGCCAGCAGTTCAGTCAGCGGGGGGAACCAAGAGACCCAGTACTTC.

This clonotype has just a few counts. The rearrangement uses TRBV12-3 or TRBV12-4 and TRBJ2-7; TRBD2 is a possible D gene (6 bases). Trimming stripped 6 bases from V and 0 bases from J, with 9 bases between. The CDR3 covers 13 residues. CDR3 region: CASRQTSSYEQYF. In DNA, the CDR3 is TGTGCCAGCAGACAGACTAGCTCCTACGAGCAGTACTTC.

The CDR3 loop reads CATRTGPHLHNEQFF. The CDR3 DNA reads TGCGCCACTCGTACCGGGCCCCATCTTCACAATGAGCAGTTCTTC. The genes are TRBV5-1 and TRBJ2-1; D unclear. V was cut by 9 bases and J by 5 bases, with 21 bases left in between. The CDR3 totals 15 residues. Germline V gene sequence: CDR1 SGHRS, CDR2 YFSETQ.

This clonotype was counted a few times. The DNA of the CDR3 is TGTGCCAGCAGTTTTGACAGGGTGAATTCACCCCTCCACTTT. It codes for CASSFDRVNSPLHF. This rearrangement joins TRBV12-3 or TRBV12-4 to TRBJ1-6, with TRBD1 identical over 7 bases. The CDR3 has 14 residues. V was clipped by 3 bases and J by 7 bases; unmatched bases: 3.

This clonotype was seen more than once but under ten times. CDR3 coding DNA: TGTGCCAGCAGCTTGTCCCGGGGCCTCTACAATGAGCAGTTCTTC. Translated: CASSLSRGLYNEQFF. The chain combines TRBV5-8 with TRBJ2-1, with D perhaps being TRBD1 or TRBD2 (5 bases each). CDR3 size: 15 residues. V was pared by 1 base and J by 3 bases, with 11 bases between. The germline gives CDR1 SGHTS, CDR2 YDEGEE.

The V and J genes are TRBV4-1 and TRBJ1-1, with a weak D call TRBD1 (5 bases). Trimming removed 2 bases at V and 1 base at J, with 11 bases between. The CDR3 spans 15 residues. Germline V gene lookup returns CDR1 MGHRA and CDR2 YSYEKL. This chain's CDR3 is CASSQQGRGNTEAFF. The CDR3 DNA follows: TGCGCCAGCAGCCAACAGGGTCGGGGGAACACTGAAGCTTTCTTT.

The chain recombines TRBV21-1 with TRBJ1-1. TRBV21-1 is classified as a pseudogene. This CDR3 is built from 8 residues. In DNA, the CDR3 is TGTAGTAGGACTGAAGCTTTCTTT. It encodes CSRTEAFF.

This clonotype has only a few counts. The rearrangement uses TRBV5-5 and TRBJ2-3, with 7 bases identical to TRBD1. Germline V gene lookup returns CDR1 SGHKS and CDR2 YYEKEE (reference sequence). This CDR3 has 16 amino acids. Losses at the gene ends were 4 bases for V and 0 bases for J; bases not matched to a gene: 8. The CDR3 DNA sequence: TGTGCCAGCAGCAGGTCCACAGGGGCCAGCACAGATACGCAGTATTTT. Its protein product is CASSRSTGASTDTQYF.

The chain recombines TRBV11-2 with TRBJ2-7, with D perhaps given as TRBD1 or TRBD2 (5 bases each). CDR3 length: 14 residues. Per the germline V gene, CDR1 is SGHAT and CDR2 is FQNNGV. The germline V and J ends were trimmed by 5 bases and 2 bases, with 13 bases remaining between them. The CDR3 spells CASSLFGTPYEQYF. For the CDR3, the DNA is TGTGCCAGCAGCCTCTTCGGGACCCCCTACGAGCAGTACTTC.

There are many counts of this clonotype. The rearrangement joins TRBV5-1 to TRBJ2-3; TRBD2 might be the D (5 bases). This CDR3 comprises 13 residues. CDR1 SGHRS and CDR2 YFSETQ come from the germline V gene. V was trimmed by 7 bases and J by 4 bases, leaving 13 bases between them. For the CDR3, the DNA is TGCGCCAGCGGGGAGATCAAGGCAGATACGCAGTATTTT. Protein sequence: CASGEIKADTQYF.

This clonotype appeared many times. This chain joins TRBV7-2 and TRBJ1-2; D call uncertain. V was trimmed by 5 bases and J by 5 bases, leaving 15 bases between them. The germline CDR1 and CDR2 sequences are SGHTA and FQGNSA. The CDR3 consists of 14 residues. CDR3 loop: CASSPDPSGYGYTF. The CDR3 nucleotides read TGTGCCAGCAGCCCGGACCCTTCCGGTTATGGCTACACCTTC. The variable domain in full, with the rest retrieved from reference TRBV7-2 and TRBJ1-2, is GAGVSQSPSNKVTEKGKDVELRCDPISGHTALYWYRQSLGQGLEFLIYFQGNSAPDKSGLPSDRFSAERTGGSVSTLTIQRTQQEDSAVYLCASSPDPSGYGYTFGSGTRLTVV.

The chain recombines TRBV6-6 with TRBJ2-7; TRBD1 aligns across 10 bases. The CDR3 runs 14 residues. Germline V CDR1 and CDR2: MNHNY, SVGAGI (reference sequence). V dropped 4 bases and J dropped 3; count of bases not matched to a gene: 3. The CDR3 DNA reads as TGTGCCAGCAGTTCGACAGGGGGCGTCTACGAGCAGTACGTC. As protein: CASSSTGGVYEQYV.